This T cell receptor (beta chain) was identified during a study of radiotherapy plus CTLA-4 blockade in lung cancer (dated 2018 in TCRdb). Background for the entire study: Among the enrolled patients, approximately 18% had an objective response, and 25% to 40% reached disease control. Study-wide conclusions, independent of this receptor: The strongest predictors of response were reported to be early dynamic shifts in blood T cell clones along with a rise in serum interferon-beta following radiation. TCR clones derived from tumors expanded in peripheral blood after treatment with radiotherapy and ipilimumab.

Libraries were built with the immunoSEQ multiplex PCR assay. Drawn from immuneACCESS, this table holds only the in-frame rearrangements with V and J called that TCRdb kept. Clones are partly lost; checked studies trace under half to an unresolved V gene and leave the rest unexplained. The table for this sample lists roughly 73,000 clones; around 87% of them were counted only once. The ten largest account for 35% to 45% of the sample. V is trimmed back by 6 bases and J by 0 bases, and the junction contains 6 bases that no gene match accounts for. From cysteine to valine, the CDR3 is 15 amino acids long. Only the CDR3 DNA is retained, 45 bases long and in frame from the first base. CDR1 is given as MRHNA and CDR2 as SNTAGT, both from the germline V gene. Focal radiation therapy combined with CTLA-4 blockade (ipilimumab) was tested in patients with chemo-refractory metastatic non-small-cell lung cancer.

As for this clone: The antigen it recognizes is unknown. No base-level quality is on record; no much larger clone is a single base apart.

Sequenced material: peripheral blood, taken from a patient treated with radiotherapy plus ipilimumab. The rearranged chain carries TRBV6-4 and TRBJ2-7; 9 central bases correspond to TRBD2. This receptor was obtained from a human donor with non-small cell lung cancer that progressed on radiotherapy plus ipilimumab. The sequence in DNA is TGTGCCAGCAGACTGAGCGGGAGGAGCTCCTACGAGCAGTACGTC. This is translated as CASRLSGRSSYEQYV.